This T cell receptor beta chain was captured in a study of T cell repertoires in cytomegalovirus infection. Study-wide context: Selection of CMV epitopes for the study included recently identified HLA-C-restricted and well-studied HLA-B-restricted ones. Indications of both CMV infection and matching HLA type were provided by public TCR beta signatures. Regarding the study as a whole: Frequencies of public TCR beta families were cumulated, and this identified carriers of CMV plus the relevant HLA. What dominated the ex vivo response were HLA-C-restricted CMV-specific TCR beta clonotypes.

Via MiXCR, TCRdb re-called the reads, giving one row per CDR3 protein. The sample has approximately 73,000 distinct CDR3 sequences, 35% to 45% seen once; the top ten hold just over 90%. The V gene lost 2 bases and the J gene lost 0 bases, with 10 bases spanning the gap. Per germline, CDR1 SGHVS and CDR2 FNYEAQ. This CDR3 is 15 amino acids long. A single count supports this clonotype. Its antigen is currently unknown. Sequencing used CD8+ T cells from cultured PBMCs, obtained from culture after CMV antigen stimulation. The clonotype comes from a human donor in good health (CMV status not recorded). Some clones in this sample may be carry-over from other donors' samples. V gene TRBV7-6 combines with J gene TRBJ1-2, with D unclear. CDR3: CASSLSGPPNYGYTF. Here the CDR3 DNA reads TGTGCCAGCAGCTTAAGCGGGCCCCCTAACTATGGCTACACCTTC. The full variable domain, with the rest looked up from reference TRBV7-6 and TRBJ1-2, is GAGVSQSPRYKVTKRGQDVALRCDPISGHVSLYWYRQALGQGPEFLTYFNYEAQQDKSGLPNDRFSAERPEGSISTLTIQRTEQRDSAMYRCASSLSGPPNYGYTFGSGTRLTVV.